A selection of T cell receptor beta chains follows, all from one sample in a study of shared clonotypes between healthy human individuals. Repertoires were generated with immunoSEQ multiplex PCR, while TCRdb's copy carries only in-frame clones and drops some. Of 2 million to 2.5 million clones listed, about nine tenths are singletons. The sequenced sample consisted of naive CD4+ T cells from PBMCs. The source of these receptors is a man in his late teens or twenties in good health. Some clones in this sample may be carry-over from other donors' samples. Both conserved end residues are part of each CDR3. D genes are given only for firm matches.

CSVDQGVGYGYTF | TRBV29-1 | .
CASSSRGVTRGRGTEAFF | TRBV5-4 | TRBD1
CASSLVGQGASEAFF | TRBV7-2 | TRBD1
CASSHAAGAGSEQYF | TRBV18 | .
CASSYSPSGRTYEQYF | TRBV6-5 | TRBD2
CASSSSGSGADTQYF | TRBV5-1 | TRBD2
CSVCRGTDTQYF | TRBV29-1 | .
CASSSTGERNTIYF | TRBV28 | TRBD1
CASSLDGLGAYEQYF | TRBV28 | .
CASRSGEKLNTGELFF | TRBV5-1 | .
CATSREGRVAGTGELFF | TRBV15 | TRBD2
CASSSGGRREKLFF | TRBV27 | TRBD1
CASATEMVSYGYTF | TRBV7-9 | .
CASRETLSRPGEMNTEAFF | TRBV5-1 | .
CASREGGGSYGYTF | TRBV2 | TRBD1
CASSPLNPGPYEQYF | TRBV7-8 | .
CATQDSQIYGYTF | TRBV19 | .
CASSLGSGQGDNEQFF | TRBV11-3 | TRBD1
CASSQGIGQRRDTGELFF | TRBV4-1 | .
CASSLAQGSPGKFYSNEQFF | TRBV5-4 | .
CASSLGDSTDTQYF | TRBV7-9 | .
CAWRSAGSYNEQFF | TRBV30 | .
CASSLGQGRAGNTIYF | TRBV9 | TRBD1
CASSVPSGALQEKLFF | TRBV9 | .
CASSPTGRANEKLFF | TRBV27 | TRBD1
CASSLGGAEQPQHF | TRBV5-6 | .
CASSSDRGPGNTIYF | TRBV5-8 | TRBD1
CASSLGSGRAGDTQYF | TRBV7-9 | TRBD2
CASSLVGRLTGELFF | TRBV11-2 | .
CASSPPGTGNTGELFF | TRBV18 | TRBD1
CASSFLDSYNQPQHF | TRBV5-1 | .
CASSQDPIDGYTF | TRBV7-3 | .
CASSLGHPSGNTIYF | TRBV18 | .
CASSLGRATTEAFF | TRBV7-8 | .
CSVVLGNTIYF | TRBV29-1 | .
CASIPGTSGRQVGELFF | TRBV2 | TRBD2
CASSSGTRWGSEQYF | TRBV5-8 | .
CASSPAGPTADTQYF | TRBV11-3 | .
CSVEWAGGDTQYF | TRBV29-1 | TRBD2
CASSVGTGRDYGYTF | TRBV9 | .
CASSHRVGGNQPQHF | TRBV27 | .
CASRDGSLRTGNTIYF | TRBV28 | .
CSGGYNEQFF | TRBV29-1 | .
CASSSGTIGVGEQFF | TRBV7-3 | TRBD2
CASSARDRWGEQYF | TRBV25-1 | .
CASSHLTGQGSFGESF | TRBV4-3 | TRBD1
CASSLDKTYEQYF | TRBV28 | .